A selection of T cell receptor beta chains follows, all from one sample in a study of blood T cell repertoires in COVID-19. Profiling relied on immunoSEQ multiplex PCR, and the TCRdb table lists in-frame clones only, not all of them. The sample carries roughly 250,000 clones, 75% to 90% recorded once. The sequenced material came from PBMCs or T cells enriched from blood (not recorded which). Receptor source: a woman in her thirties or forties with acute COVID-19. The CDR3 runs from the conserved cysteine through the conserved F or W. The D gene is left open where the match is weak. Size is omitted from some rows. Given values are once, few, many or a class for expanded clones.

TRBJ2-3 TRBV5-5 NA NA TGTGCCAGCAGCTTGGCGTCAGATACGCAGTATTTT CASSLASDTQYF
TRBJ2-1 TRBV7-9 NA NA TGTGCCAGCAGCACATCTAGCGGAACCACAGGGACGTACAATGAGCAGTTCTTC CASSTSSGTTGTYNEQFF
TRBJ1-2 TRBV27 NA NA TGTGCCAGCAGTTTATTACAGGGTCATGGCTACACCTTC CASSLLQGHGYTF
TRBJ1-2 TRBV20-1 NA NA TGCAGTGCTAGTCCCCCTGAATCACCGAACTACCTCTATGGCTACACCTTC CSASPPESPNYLYGYTF
TRBJ2-5 TRBV6-1 NA TRBD2 TGTGCCAGCAGTGAAAGCGGGAGGCAAGAGACCCAGTACTTC CASSESGRQETQYF
TRBJ2-7 TRBV2 NA TRBD1 TGTGCCAGCAGTGTAGAGACAGGGGACGTTCTGTACTTC CASSVETGDVLYF
TRBJ1-5 TRBV18 NA TRBD1 TGTGCCAGCTCAACGACAGGGGGGGACCAGCCCCAGCATTTT CASSTTGGDQPQHF
TRBJ1-4 TRBV27 NA NA TGTGCCAGCAGTTTAAGAGGGCGGAGGGATGAAAAACTGTTTTTT CASSLRGRRDEKLFF
TRBJ1-4 TRBV5-1 NA TRBD1 TGCGCCAGCAGCTTGGTCCAGGGGGATGAAAAACTGTTTTTT CASSLVQGDEKLFF
TRBJ1-2 TRBV2 few TRBD1 TGTGCCAGCAGTGAGTCAAGACAGGGGGCCGGGGGCTACACCTTC CASSESRQGAGGYTF
TRBJ2-1 TRBV19 NA NA TGTGCCAGTAGCGACATCTACAATGAGCAGTTCTTC CASSDIYNEQFF
TRBJ2-2 TRBV30 NA NA TGTGCCTGGAGTGTACTAGTTATCGGGGAGCTGTTTTTT CAWSVLVIGELFF
TRBJ2-3 TRBV9 NA NA TGTGCCAGCAGCGTAGGAGGGAGGTATCGCACAGATACGCAGTATTTT CASSVGGRYRTDTQYF
TRBJ2-3 TRBV5-1 NA TRBD1 TGCGCCAGCAGCTTGTCCGGGACAGGGGGTACAGATACGCAGTATTTT CASSLSGTGGTDTQYF
TRBJ2-7 TRBV29-1 NA TRBD1 TGCAGCGTTGAAAAGGACAGGGGCTACGAGCAGTACTTC CSVEKDRGYEQYF
TRBJ2-1 TRBV4-2 NA TRBD2 TGTGCCAGCAGCCAAGAATTAGGCCTAGCGGGAGGGTGGGATGAGCAGTTCTTC CASSQELGLAGGWDEQFF
TRBJ1-1 TRBV6-6 NA NA TGTGCCAGCAGTTACTCACCGCGGTCCGGGGGGACTGAAGCTTTCTTT CASSYSPRSGGTEAFF
TRBJ2-5 TRBV27 NA NA TGTGCCATCTCCGGGGCTAGCGTCACGCAAGAGACCCAGTACTTC CAISGASVTQETQYF
TRBJ2-1 TRBV19 NA TRBD2 TGTGCCAGCTCCGGGACTAGCGGGAGGGTTAATGAGCAGTTCTTC CASSGTSGRVNEQFF
TRBJ2-7 TRBV3-1/TRBV3-2 few TRBD2 TGTGCCAGCAGCCAAGGGACTAGCGGGAGCTACGAGCAGTACTTC CASSQGTSGSYEQYF
TRBJ2-7 TRBV19 NA NA TGTGCCAGTAGTACCTTAGCAGAAAGCTCCTACGAGCAGTACTTC CASSTLAESSYEQYF
TRBJ2-1 TRBV9 once NA TGTGCCAGCAGCGTAGGTAGATTCTCCTACAATGAGCAGTTCTTC CASSVGRFSYNEQFF
TRBJ1-1 TRBV2 NA NA TGTGCCAGCAGTGCTACGGTCCAGGCGGGGTGGGAAGCTTTCTTT CASSATVQAGWEAFF
TRBJ2-7 TRBV20-1 NA TRBD2 TGCAGTGCTAGTGCGACTAGCGGATCCTACGAGCAGTACTTC CSASATSGSYEQYF
TRBJ2-5 TRBV29-1 NA NA TGCAGCTGCCAGGGGCAAGAGACCCAGTACTTC CSCQGQETQYF
TRBJ2-1 TRBV3-1/TRBV3-2 NA TRBD2 TGTGCCAGCAGCCAAGCTCTAGCGGTCTCCTACAATGAGCAGTTCTTC CASSQALAVSYNEQFF
TRBJ2-7 TRBV6-5 NA NA TGTGCCAGCATGGTCCGGGTGTTCGGCGAGCAGTACTTC CASMVRVFGEQYF
TRBJ2-7 TRBV7-9 NA NA TGTGCCAGCAGCTTTTTTGGTGAGGAGCAGTACTTC CASSFFGEEQYF
TRBJ1-5 TRBV27 NA NA TGTGCCAGCAGAAGGGGCGGCAATCAGCCCCAGCATTTT CASRRGGNQPQHF